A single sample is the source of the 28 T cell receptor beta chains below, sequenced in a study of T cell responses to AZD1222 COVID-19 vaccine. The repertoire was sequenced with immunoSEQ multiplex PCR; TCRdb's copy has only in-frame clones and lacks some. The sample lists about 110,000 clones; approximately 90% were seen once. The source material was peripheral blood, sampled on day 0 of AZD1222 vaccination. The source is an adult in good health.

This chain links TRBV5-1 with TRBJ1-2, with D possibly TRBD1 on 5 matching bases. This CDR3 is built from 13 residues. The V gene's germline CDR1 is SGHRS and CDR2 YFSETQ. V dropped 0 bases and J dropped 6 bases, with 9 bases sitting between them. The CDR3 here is CASSLVEGNGYTF. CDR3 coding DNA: TGCGCCAGCAGCTTGGTGGAGGGGAATGGCTACACCTTC.

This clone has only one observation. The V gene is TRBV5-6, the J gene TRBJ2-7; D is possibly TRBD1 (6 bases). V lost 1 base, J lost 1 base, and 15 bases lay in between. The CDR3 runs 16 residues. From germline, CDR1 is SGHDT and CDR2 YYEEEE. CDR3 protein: CASSLWQPRGSYEQYF. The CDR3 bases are TGTGCCAGCAGCTTGTGGCAGCCCAGGGGTTCCTACGAGCAGTACTTC. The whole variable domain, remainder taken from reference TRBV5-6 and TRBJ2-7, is DAGVTQSPTHLIKTRGQQVTLRCSPKSGHDTVSWYQQALGQGPQFIFQYYEEEERQRGNFPDRFSGHQFPNYSSELNVNALLLGDSALYLCASSLWQPRGSYEQYFGPGTRLTVT.

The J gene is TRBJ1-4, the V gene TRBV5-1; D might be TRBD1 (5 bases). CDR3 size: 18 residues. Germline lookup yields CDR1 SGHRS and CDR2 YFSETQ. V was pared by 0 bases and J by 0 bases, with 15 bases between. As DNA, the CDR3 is TGCGCCAGCAGCTTGGCCGTGGGGGGATGGGCAACTAATGAAAAACTGTTTTTT. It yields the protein CASSLAVGGWATNEKLFF.

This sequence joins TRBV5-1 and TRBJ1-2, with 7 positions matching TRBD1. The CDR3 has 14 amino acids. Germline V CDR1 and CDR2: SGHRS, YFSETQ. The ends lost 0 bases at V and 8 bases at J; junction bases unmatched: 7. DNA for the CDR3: TGCGCCAGCAGCTTGGGACAGGGAGGGGGCGGCTACACCTTC. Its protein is CASSLGQGGGGYTF.

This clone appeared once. The CDR3 reads CASSLGDRGRETQYF. The CDR3 DNA reads as TGTGCCAGCAGCTTAGGAGACAGGGGGCGGGAGACCCAGTACTTC. The chain uses TRBV11-1 and TRBJ2-5; 10 bases are a match to TRBD1. Trimming cost V 1 base and J 5 bases; bases outside gene matches: 4. CDR3 length: 15 residues. CDR1 and CDR2 (germline): SGHAT, FQDESV (reference sequence).

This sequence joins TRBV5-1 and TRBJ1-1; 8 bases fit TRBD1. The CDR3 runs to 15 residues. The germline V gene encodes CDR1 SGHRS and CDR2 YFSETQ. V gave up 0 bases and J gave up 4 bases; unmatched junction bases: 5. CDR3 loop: CASSLGQGFLTEAFF. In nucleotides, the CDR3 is TGCGCCAGCAGCTTGGGACAGGGGTTCCTCACTGAAGCTTTCTTT. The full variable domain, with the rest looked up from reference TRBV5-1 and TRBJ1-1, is KAGVTQTPRYLIKTRGQQVTLSCSPISGHRSVSWYQQTPGQGLQFLFEYFSETQRNKGNFPGRFSGRQFSNSRSEMNVSTLELGDSALYLCASSLGQGFLTEAFFGQGTRLTVV.

The CDR3 protein is CASSLGLGVVNTEAFF. For the CDR3, the DNA is TGTGCCAGCAGCTTAGGTCTGGGAGTGGTTAACACTGAAGCTTTCTTT. The chain employs TRBV7-2 and TRBJ1-1; no clear D. The germline V and J ends were trimmed by 1 base and 2 bases, with 14 bases remaining between them. This CDR3 contains 16 residues. Germline loops: CDR1 SGHTA, CDR2 FQGNSA.

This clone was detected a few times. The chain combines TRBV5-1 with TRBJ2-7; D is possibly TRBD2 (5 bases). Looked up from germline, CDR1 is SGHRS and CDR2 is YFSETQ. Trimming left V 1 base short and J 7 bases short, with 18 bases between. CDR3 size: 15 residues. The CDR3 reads CASSLSGLALREQYF. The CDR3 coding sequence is TGCGCCAGCAGCTTGTCTGGACTTGCGTTACGGGAGCAGTACTTC.

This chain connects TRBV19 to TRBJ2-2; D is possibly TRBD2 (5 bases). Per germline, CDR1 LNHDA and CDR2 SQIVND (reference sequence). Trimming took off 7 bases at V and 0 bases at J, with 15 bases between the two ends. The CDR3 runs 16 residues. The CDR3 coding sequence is TGTGCCAGTATCTCTGAGGGTGCGGCGAACACCGGGGAGCTGTTTTTT. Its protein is CASISEGAANTGELFF.

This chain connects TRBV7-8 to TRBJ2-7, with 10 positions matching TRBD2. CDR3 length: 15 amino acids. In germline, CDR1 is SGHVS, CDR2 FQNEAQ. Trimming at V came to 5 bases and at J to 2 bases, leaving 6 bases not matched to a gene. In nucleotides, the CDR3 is TGTGCCAGCAGCCCCGGGACTAGCGTCCCCTACGAGCAGTACTTC. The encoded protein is CASSPGTSVPYEQYF.

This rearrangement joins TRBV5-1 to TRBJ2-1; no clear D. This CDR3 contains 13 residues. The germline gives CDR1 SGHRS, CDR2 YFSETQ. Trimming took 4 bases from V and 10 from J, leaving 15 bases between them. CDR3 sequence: CASSPQLPWEQFF. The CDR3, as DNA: TGCGCCAGCAGCCCCCAACTTCCGTGGGAGCAGTTCTTC.

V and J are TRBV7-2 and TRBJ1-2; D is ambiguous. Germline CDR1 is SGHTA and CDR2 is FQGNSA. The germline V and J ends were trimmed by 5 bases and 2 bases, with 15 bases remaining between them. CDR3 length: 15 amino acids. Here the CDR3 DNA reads TGTGCCAGCAGCCCCCTGGGAGGGTCCAACTATGGCTACACCTTC. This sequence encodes CASSPLGGSNYGYTF.

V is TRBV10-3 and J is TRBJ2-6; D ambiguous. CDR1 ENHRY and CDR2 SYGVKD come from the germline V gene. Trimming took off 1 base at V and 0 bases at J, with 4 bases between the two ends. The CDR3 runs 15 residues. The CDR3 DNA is TGTGCCATCAGTGAGTGGGACTCTGGGGCCAACGTCCTGACTTTC. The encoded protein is CAISEWDSGANVLTF.

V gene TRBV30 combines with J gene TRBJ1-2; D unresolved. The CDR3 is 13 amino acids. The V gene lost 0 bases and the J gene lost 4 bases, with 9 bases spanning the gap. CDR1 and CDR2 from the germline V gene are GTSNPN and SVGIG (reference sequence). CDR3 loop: CAWSVGKGYGYTF. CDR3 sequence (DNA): TGTGCCTGGAGTGTGGGGAAGGGCTATGGCTACACCTTC.

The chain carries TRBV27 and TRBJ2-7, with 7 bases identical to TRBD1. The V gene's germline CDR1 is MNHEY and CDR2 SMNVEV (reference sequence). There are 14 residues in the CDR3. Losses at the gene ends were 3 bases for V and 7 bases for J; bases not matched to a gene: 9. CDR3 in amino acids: CASSFATGLGEQYF. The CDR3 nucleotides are TGTGCCAGCAGTTTTGCGACAGGGCTAGGAGAGCAGTACTTC.

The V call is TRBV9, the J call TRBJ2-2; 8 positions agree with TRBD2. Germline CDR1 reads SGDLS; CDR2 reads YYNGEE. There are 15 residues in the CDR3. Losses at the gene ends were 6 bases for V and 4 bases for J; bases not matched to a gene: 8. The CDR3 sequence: CASTREGGPTGELFF. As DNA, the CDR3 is TGTGCCAGCACCCGGGAGGGAGGGCCCACCGGGGAGCTGTTTTTT.

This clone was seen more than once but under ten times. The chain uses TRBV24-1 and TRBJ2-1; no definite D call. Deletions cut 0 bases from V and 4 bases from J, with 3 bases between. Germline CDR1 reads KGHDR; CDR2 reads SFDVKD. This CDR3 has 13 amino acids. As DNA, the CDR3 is TGTGCCACCAGTGATTTGCCGTACAATGAGCAGTTCTTC. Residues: CATSDLPYNEQFF.

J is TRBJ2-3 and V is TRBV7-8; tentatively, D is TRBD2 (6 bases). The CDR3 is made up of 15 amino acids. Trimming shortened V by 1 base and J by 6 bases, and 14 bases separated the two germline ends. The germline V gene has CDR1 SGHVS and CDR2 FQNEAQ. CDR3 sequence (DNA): TGTGCCAGCAGCTTAGTGGCGGGGTCATTGGATACGCAGTATTTT. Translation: CASSLVAGSLDTQYF.

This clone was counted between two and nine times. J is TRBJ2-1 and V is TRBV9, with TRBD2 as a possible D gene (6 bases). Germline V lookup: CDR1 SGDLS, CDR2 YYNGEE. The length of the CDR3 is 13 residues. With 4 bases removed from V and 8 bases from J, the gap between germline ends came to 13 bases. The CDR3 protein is CASSPGTPYEQFF. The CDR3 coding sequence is TGTGCCAGCAGCCCCGGGACTCCCTATGAGCAGTTCTTC.

CDR3 protein: CASSLFTFIEQFF. The CDR3 DNA reads TGTGCCAGCAGTTTATTTACCTTTATCGAGCAGTTCTTC. The V call is TRBV28, the J call TRBJ2-1; no reliable D call. V lost 1 base, J lost 10 bases, and 11 bases lay in between. CDR3 length: 13 residues. Germline V gene lookup returns CDR1 MDHEN and CDR2 SYDVKM.

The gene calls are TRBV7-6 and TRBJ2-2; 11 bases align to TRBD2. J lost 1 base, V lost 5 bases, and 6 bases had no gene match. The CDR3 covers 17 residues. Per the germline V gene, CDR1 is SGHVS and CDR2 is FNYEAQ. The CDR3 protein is CASSDRLAGRNTGELFF. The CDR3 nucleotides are TGTGCCAGCAGCGACCGACTAGCGGGAAGGAACACCGGGGAGCTGTTTTTT.

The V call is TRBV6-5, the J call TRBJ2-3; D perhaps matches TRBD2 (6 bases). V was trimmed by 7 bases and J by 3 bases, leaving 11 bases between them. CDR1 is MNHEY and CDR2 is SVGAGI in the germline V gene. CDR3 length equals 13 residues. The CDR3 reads CASKLAGTDTQYF. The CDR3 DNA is TGTGCCAGCAAACTAGCCGGGACAGATACGCAGTATTTT.

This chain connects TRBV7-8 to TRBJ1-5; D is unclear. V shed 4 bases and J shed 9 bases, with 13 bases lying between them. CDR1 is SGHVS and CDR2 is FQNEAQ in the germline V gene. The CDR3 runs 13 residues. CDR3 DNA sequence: TGTGCCAGCAGCTATAGCCATGGTGGGCCCCAGCATTTT. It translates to CASSYSHGGPQHF.

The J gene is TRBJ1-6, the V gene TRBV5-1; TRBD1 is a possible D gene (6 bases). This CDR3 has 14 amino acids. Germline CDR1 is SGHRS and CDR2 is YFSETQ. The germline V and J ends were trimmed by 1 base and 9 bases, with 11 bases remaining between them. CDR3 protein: CASSLSGAGSPLHF. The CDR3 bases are TGCGCCAGCAGCTTGTCAGGGGCAGGTTCACCCCTCCACTTT.

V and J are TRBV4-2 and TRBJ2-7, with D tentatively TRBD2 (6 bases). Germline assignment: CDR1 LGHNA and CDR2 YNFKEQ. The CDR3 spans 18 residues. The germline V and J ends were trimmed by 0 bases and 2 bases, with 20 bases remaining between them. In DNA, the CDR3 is TGTGCCAGCAGCCAAGAGGAGGGTTCGGCCTCGGGGGCCTACGAGCAGTACTTC. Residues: CASSQEEGSASGAYEQYF.

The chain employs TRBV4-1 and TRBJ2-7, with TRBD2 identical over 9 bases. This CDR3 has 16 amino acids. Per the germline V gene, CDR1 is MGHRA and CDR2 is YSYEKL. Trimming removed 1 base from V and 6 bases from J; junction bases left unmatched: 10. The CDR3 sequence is CASSQAGGAGGSEQYF. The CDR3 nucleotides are TGCGCCAGCAGCCAAGCCGGGGGAGCGGGAGGTAGCGAGCAGTACTTC.

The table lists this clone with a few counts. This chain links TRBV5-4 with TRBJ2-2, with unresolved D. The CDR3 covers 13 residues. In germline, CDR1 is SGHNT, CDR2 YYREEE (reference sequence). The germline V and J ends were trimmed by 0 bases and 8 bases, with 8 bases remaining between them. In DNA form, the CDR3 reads TGTGCCAGCAGCTTGGATCCCCCGGGGGAGCTGTTTTTT. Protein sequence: CASSLDPPGELFF.

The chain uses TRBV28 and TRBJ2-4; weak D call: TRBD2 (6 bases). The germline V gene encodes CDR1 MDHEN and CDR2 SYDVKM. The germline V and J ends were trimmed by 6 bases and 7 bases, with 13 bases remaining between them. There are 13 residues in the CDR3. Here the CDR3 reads CASSQEGRNIQYF. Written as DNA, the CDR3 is TGTGCCAGCAGCCAGGAAGGGAGGAACATTCAGTACTTC. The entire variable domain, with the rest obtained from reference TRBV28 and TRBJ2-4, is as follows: DVKVTQSSRYLVKRTGEKVFLECVQDMDHENMFWYRQDPGLGLRLIYFSYDVKMKEKGDIPEGYSVSREKKERFSLILESASTNQTSMYLCASSQEGRNIQYFGAGTRLSVL.